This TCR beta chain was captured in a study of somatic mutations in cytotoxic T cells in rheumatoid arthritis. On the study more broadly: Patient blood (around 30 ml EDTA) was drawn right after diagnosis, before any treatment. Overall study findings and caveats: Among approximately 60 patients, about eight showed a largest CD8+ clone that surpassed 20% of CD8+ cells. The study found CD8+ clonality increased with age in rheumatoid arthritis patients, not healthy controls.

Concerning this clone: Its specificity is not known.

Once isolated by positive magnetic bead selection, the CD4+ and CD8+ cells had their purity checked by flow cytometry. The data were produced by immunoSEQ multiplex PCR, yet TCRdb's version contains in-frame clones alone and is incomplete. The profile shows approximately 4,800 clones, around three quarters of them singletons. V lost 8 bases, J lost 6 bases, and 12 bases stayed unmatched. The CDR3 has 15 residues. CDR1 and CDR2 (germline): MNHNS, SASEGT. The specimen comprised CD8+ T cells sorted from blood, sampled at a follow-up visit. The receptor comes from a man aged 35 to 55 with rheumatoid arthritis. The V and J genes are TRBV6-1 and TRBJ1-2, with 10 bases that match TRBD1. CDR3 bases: TGTGCCAGCCTGTATTGGGACAGGGGTGTCAATGGCTACACCTTC. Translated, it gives CASLYWDRGVNGYTF.